These 21 T cell receptor beta chains were sequenced from one sample in a study of cytomegalovirus exposure and HLA in healthy donors. Vbeta (60) and Jbeta (13) primers were used in the PCR. Sequencing was performed with immunoSEQ multiplex PCR; in TCRdb, only in-frame clones are kept and a portion is missing. The data show 100,000 to 150,000 clones, 80% seen once. The material sequenced was PBMCs. Receptors were obtained from a man aged 30 to 45 in good health and CMV-seronegative.

This clone was counted only a few times. The J gene is TRBJ2-7, the V gene TRBV28, with 8 bases that match TRBD1. CDR3 length equals 14 residues. The germline V gene has CDR1 MDHEN and CDR2 SYDVKM. V dropped 4 bases and J dropped 4; count of bases not matched to a gene: 6. Here the CDR3 DNA reads TGTGCCAGCAGTTACAGGGGGTTGGCGTACGAGCAGTACTTC. Its translation: CASSYRGLAYEQYF. The full variable domain, completed using reference TRBV28 and TRBJ2-7, is DVKVTQSSRYLVKRTGEKVFLECVQDMDHENMFWYRQDPGLGLRLIYFSYDVKMKEKGDIPEGYSVSREKKERFSLILESASTNQTSMYLCASSYRGLAYEQYFGPGTRLTVT.

The chain couples TRBV2 to TRBJ1-2; possible D gene TRBD1, 5 bases. The CDR3 spans 13 residues. Germline CDR1 reads SNHLY; CDR2 reads FYNNEI. Trimming cost V 1 base and J 9 bases, with 12 bases left between them. The CDR3 nucleotides are TGTGCCAGCAGTGAAGTTATGGAGGGGCGCTACACCTTC. Amino acids: CASSEVMEGRYTF.

The gene calls are TRBV19 and TRBJ1-1; 7 nucleotides line up with TRBD1. Per germline, CDR1 LNHDA and CDR2 SQIVND (reference sequence). The CDR3 has 13 amino acids. After removal of 4 bases from V and 6 bases from J, the junction contained 5 bases not matched to a gene. CDR3 sequence reads: CASSTLTGSEAFF. The CDR3, as DNA: TGTGCCAGTAGTACCTTGACAGGGTCTGAAGCTTTCTTT.

The V and J genes are TRBV7-2 and TRBJ2-7; D possibly corresponds to TRBD2 (6 bases). Trimming cost V 3 bases and J 1 base, with 25 bases left between them. The germline V gene encodes CDR1 SGHTA and CDR2 FQGNSA. The CDR3 runs to 19 residues. The CDR3 DNA sequence: TGTGCCAGCAGCTTTATCCCCCGTCGGGGGTTTAATAGGTCCTACGAGCAGTACTTC. It specifies CASSFIPRRGFNRSYEQYF.

This chain uses TRBV7-9 with TRBJ2-5; possible D gene TRBD2, 5 bases. Trimming pared 2 bases from V and 1 base from J, leaving 11 bases between. Germline V gene sequence: CDR1 SEHNR, CDR2 FQNEAQ (reference sequence). The CDR3 spans 15 residues. The CDR3 spells CASSLLAPVQETQYF. CDR3 nucleotides: TGTGCCAGCAGCTTATTAGCGCCAGTCCAAGAGACCCAGTACTTC.

The chain couples TRBV2 to TRBJ2-5; 10 bases are a match to TRBD1. Germline V gives CDR1 SNHLY, CDR2 FYNNEI. The CDR3 has 12 residues. Trimming took 11 bases from V and 5 from J; bases not matched to a gene: 5. CDR3: CAVGQGVETQYF. The DNA for the CDR3 is TGTGCCGTAGGACAGGGGGTTGAGACCCAGTACTTC.

The chain carries TRBV20-1 and TRBJ1-2; 10 bases match TRBD1. After removal of 4 bases from V and 12 bases from J, the junction contained 5 bases not matched to a gene. The CDR3 length is 11 residues. Germline assignment: CDR1 DFQATT and CDR2 SNEGSKA (reference sequence). The CDR3 DNA follows: TGCAGTGCTACCGGGACAGGGGAGGACACCTTC. Residues: CSATGTGEDTF.

This rearrangement joins TRBV2 to TRBJ2-7; 11 nucleotides line up with TRBD1. In germline, CDR1 is SNHLY, CDR2 FYNNEI. V was pared by 7 bases and J by 2 bases, with 4 bases of the junction left unmatched. The CDR3 is 14 amino acids. CDR3 nucleotides: TGTGCCAGCACCAGGACAGGGGGCGCCTACGAGCAGTACTTC. This codes for CASTRTGGAYEQYF.

J is TRBJ2-6 and V is TRBV4-2; 13 bases line up with TRBD2. The length of the CDR3 is 18 residues. CDR1 and CDR2 from the germline V gene are LGHNA and YNFKEQ. Unmatched junction bases numbered 0, after V lost 1 base and J lost 0 bases. CDR3 nucleotides: TGTGCCAGCAGCCAAGGGACTAGCGGGAGCTCTGGGGCCAACGTCCTGACTTTC. As protein: CASSQGTSGSSGANVLTF.

The V and J genes are TRBV10-3 and TRBJ2-5, with D hard to call. The germline V gene encodes CDR1 ENHRY and CDR2 SYGVKD. Deletions cut 2 bases from V and 8 bases from J, with 9 bases between. There are 12 residues in the CDR3. CDR3 region: CAISEGIGTQYF. The CDR3, as DNA: TGTGCCATCAGTGAGGGTATCGGTACCCAGTACTTC.

This chain joins TRBV5-4 and TRBJ2-7; D remains ambiguous. CDR3 length: 14 residues. Germline V gene lookup returns CDR1 SGHNT and CDR2 YYREEE (reference sequence). V was cut by 2 bases and J by 6 bases, with 15 bases left in between. The CDR3 DNA reads as TGTGCCAGCAGCTTTGAGTACGCGAGCCCCGAGCAGTACTTC. Translated: CASSFEYASPEQYF. Supplemented by reference TRBV5-4 and TRBJ2-7, the full variable domain reads ETGVTQSPTHLIKTRGQQVTLRCSSQSGHNTVSWYQQALGQGPQFIFQYYREEENGRGNFPPRFSGLQFPNYSSELNVNALELDDSALYLCASSFEYASPEQYFGPGTRLTVT.

The CDR3 loop is CASREGATTYNEQFF. The CDR3 region has the DNA TGTGCCAGCAGGGAGGGGGCTACAACCTACAATGAGCAGTTCTTC. This rearrangement joins TRBV2 to TRBJ2-1; maybe TRBD1 (7 bases). Germline assignment: CDR1 SNHLY and CDR2 FYNNEI. Between the trimmed V and J ends, which lost 6 bases and 2 bases, there was a span of 14 bases. The CDR3 sequence is 15 residues long.

The rearrangement links TRBV6-5 to TRBJ2-2; possibly TRBD1 for D (5 bases). The J call may be in error: the DNA end matches TRBJ1-3 better. Per the germline V gene, CDR1 is MNHEY and CDR2 is SVGAGI. The length of the CDR3 is 13 residues. The CDR3 DNA sequence: TGTGCCAGCAGGGGGGACTCTGGAAACACCATATATTTT. It codes for CASRGDSGNTIYF.

This clone came up a few times. The chain carries TRBV6-1 and TRBJ2-7; a weak D match, TRBD2 (6 bases). The germline V gene has CDR1 MNHNS and CDR2 SASEGT. The CDR3 loop spans 14 amino acids. Trimming left V 11 bases short and J 1 base short, with 18 bases between. In DNA, the CDR3 is TGTGCCGGAGGCAGGGAGAGCGGGTCCTACGAGCAGTACTTC. It codes for CAGGRESGSYEQYF.

This clone was seen a handful of times. At one end the junction does not follow the germline gene, possibly because of a read error. V usage is TRBV7-7 and J usage is TRBJ2-2; 11 bases match TRBD2. This CDR3 has 19 amino acids. The germline gives CDR1 SSHAT, CDR2 FNYEAQ (reference sequence). CDR3 loop: CASSFGTSGSIPNTGELFF. CDR3 sequence (DNA): TGTGCTAGCAGCTTCGGTACTAGCGGGAGTATACCGAACACCGGGGAGCTGTTTTTT. The full variable domain, its missing parts supplied by reference TRBV7-7 and TRBJ2-2, is GAGVSQSPRYKVTKRGQDVTLRCDPISSHATLYWYQQALGQGPEFLTYFNYEAQPDKSGLPSDRFSAERPEGSISTLTIQRTEQRDSAMYRCASSFGTSGSIPNTGELFFGEGSRLTVL.

This chain joins TRBV5-6 and TRBJ2-4, with a weak D call TRBD2 (6 bases). Deletions cut 4 bases from V and 0 bases from J, with 14 bases between. Per germline, CDR1 SGHDT and CDR2 YYEEEE. CDR3 length equals 16 residues. The CDR3 DNA reads TGTGCCAGCAGCACAATGGGGGGTTTAGCCAAAAACATTCAGTACTTC. Translated, it gives CASSTMGGLAKNIQYF.

This clone was counted between two and nine times. This chain uses TRBV5-1 with TRBJ1-6; 8 bases agree with TRBD1. After removal of 4 bases from V and 8 bases from J, the junction contained 5 bases not matched to a gene. The germline gives CDR1 SGHRS, CDR2 YFSETQ. The CDR3 contains 14 residues. The CDR3 spells CASSADRGDSPLHF. The CDR3 region has the DNA TGCGCCAGCAGCGCCGACAGGGGTGATTCACCCCTCCACTTT.

The gene calls are TRBV7-2 and TRBJ2-5; D possibly corresponds to TRBD2 (6 bases). The V end was cut by 5 bases, the J end by 5 bases, with 18 bases between. Germline V gives CDR1 SGHTA, CDR2 FQGNSA. The CDR3 is 15 residues long. The CDR3 sequence: CASSPGRGLTETQYF. The CDR3 DNA reads TGTGCCAGCAGCCCCGGGCGGGGCTTAACGGAGACCCAGTACTTC. The whole variable domain, remainder taken from reference TRBV7-2 and TRBJ2-5, is GAGVSQSPSNKVTEKGKDVELRCDPISGHTALYWYRQSLGQGLEFLIYFQGNSAPDKSGLPSDRFSAERTGGSVSTLTIQRTQQEDSAVYLCASSPGRGLTETQYFGPGTRLLVL.

The J gene is TRBJ2-3, the V gene TRBV7-8; 8 bases line up with TRBD1. The germline gives CDR1 SGHVS, CDR2 FQNEAQ. V lost 3 bases to trimming and J lost 4 bases; unmatched junction nucleotides: 12. CDR3 size: 17 residues. The CDR3 nucleotides are TGTGCCAGCAGCTTCTCCGGGGCCAGGGGGCTGGCAGATACGCAGTATTTT. Translating gives CASSFSGARGLADTQYF. Complete variable domain (other parts from reference TRBV7-8 and TRBJ2-3): GAGVSQSPRYKVAKRGQDVALRCDPISGHVSLFWYQQALGQGPEFLTYFQNEAQLDKSGLPSDRFFAERPEGSVSTLKIQRTQQEDSAVYLCASSFSGARGLADTQYFGPGTRLTVL.

This sequence joins TRBV2 and TRBJ1-6, with 7 bases aligning to TRBD1. V lost 4 bases, J lost 5 bases, and 17 bases stayed unmatched. CDR3 length: 19 residues. The germline V gene encodes CDR1 SNHLY and CDR2 FYNNEI. The CDR3 region has the DNA TGTGCCAGCAGTGTAATAGTCGCGGGGGGGACAGCAGATAATTCACCCCTCCACTTT. Protein: CASSVIVAGGTADNSPLHF. The entire variable domain, with the rest obtained from reference TRBV2 and TRBJ1-6, is as follows: EPEVTQTPSHQVTQMGQEVILRCVPISNHLYFYWYRQILGQKVEFLVSFYNNEISEKSEIFDDQFSVERPDGSNFTLKIRSTKLEDSAMYFCASSVIVAGGTADNSPLHFGNGTRLTVT.

V and J are TRBV5-1 and TRBJ2-7; D might be TRBD1 (5 bases). Between the trimmed V and J ends, which lost 8 bases and 4 bases, there was a span of 10 bases. CDR1 and CDR2 (germline): SGHRS, YFSETQ. CDR3 length: 11 amino acids. CDR3 sequence: CASGAGYEQYF. As DNA, the CDR3 is TGCGCCAGTGGGGCCGGGTACGAGCAGTACTTC.